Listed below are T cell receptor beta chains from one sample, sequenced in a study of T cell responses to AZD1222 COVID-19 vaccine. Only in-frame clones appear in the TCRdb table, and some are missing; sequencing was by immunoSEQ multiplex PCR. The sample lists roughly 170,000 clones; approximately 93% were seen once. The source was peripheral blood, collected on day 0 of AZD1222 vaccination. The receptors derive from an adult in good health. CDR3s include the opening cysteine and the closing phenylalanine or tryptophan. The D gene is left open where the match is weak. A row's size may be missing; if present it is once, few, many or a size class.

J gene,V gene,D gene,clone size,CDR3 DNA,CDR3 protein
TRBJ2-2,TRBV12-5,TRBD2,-,TGTGCTAGTGGTTTGGGTCAGAAGGCTAGCGGGGGGGCAACCGGGGAGCTGTTTTTT,CASGLGQKASGGATGELFF
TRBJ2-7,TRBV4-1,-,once,TGCGCCAGCAGCCAAGAAGGGGTCACGGGGAGCTACGAGCAGTACTTC,CASSQEGVTGSYEQYF
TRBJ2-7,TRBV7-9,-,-,TGTGCCAGCAGCTTAGGAACGGCAGTCTGGTGGTACTTC,CASSLGTAVWWYF
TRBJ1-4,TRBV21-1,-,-,TGTGCCAGCAGCACCTCCGGGACAGACTTCGGAGGTGAAAAACTGTTTTTT,CASSTSGTDFGGEKLFF
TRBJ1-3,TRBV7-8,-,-,TGTGCCAGCAGCTTTAGTATCATGTCTGGAAACACCATATATTTT,CASSFSIMSGNTIYF
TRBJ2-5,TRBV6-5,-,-,TGTGCCAGCAGTTACGTATATCGGGGCCAAGAGACCCAGTACTTC,CASSYVYRGQETQYF
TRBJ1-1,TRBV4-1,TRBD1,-,TGCGCCAGCAGCCCTTTGCGGACAGGATTCCAAATGAACACTGAAGCTTTCTTT,CASSPLRTGFQMNTEAFF
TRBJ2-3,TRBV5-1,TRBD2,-,TGCGCCAGCAGCCTGCTAGCGGGTTTTACTGGAACAGATACGCAGTATTTT,CASSLLAGFTGTDTQYF
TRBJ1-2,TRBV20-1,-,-,TGCAGTGCTGGAAACGGGGTGGGCTACACCTTC,CSAGNGVGYTF
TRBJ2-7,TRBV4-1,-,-,TGCGCCAGCAGCCAGACGACAGGCTCTTTCCACGAGCAGTACTTC,CASSQTTGSFHEQYF
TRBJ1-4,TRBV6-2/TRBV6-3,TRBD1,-,TGTGCCAGCAGTCCCGAGACAGGGGAGAGGGATACTAATGAAAAACTGTTTTTT,CASSPETGERDTNEKLFF
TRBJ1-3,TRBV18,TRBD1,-,TGTGCCAGCTCGGTGGGACAGAACTCTGGAAACACCATATATTTT,CASSVGQNSGNTIYF
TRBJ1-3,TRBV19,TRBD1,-,TGTGCCAGTAGTAATCCGGGACAGGGGGCGCCCGGAAACACCATATATTTT,CASSNPGQGAPGNTIYF
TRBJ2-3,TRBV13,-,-,TGTGCCAGCAGCCGACAGACTAGGCAATATTTT,CASSRQTRQYF
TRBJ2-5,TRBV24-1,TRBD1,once,TGTGCCACCAGTGACCACGCGACAGGGGAAGAGACCCAGTACTTC,CATSDHATGEETQYF
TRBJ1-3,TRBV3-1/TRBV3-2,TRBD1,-,TGTGCCAGCAGCCTCGGACAGGGGAAATCAGGAAACACCATATATTTT,CASSLGQGKSGNTIYF
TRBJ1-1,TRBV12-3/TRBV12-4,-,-,TGTGCCAGCAGTTTAGCGCTAAGGACGGAAGCTTTCTTT,CASSLALRTEAFF
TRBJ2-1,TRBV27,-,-,TGTGCCAGCAGTTTTGTGGACTACAATGAGCAGTTCTTC,CASSFVDYNEQFF
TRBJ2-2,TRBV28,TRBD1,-,TGTGCCAGCAGAAGTACCGGGACAGCGAACACCGGGGAGCTGTTTTTT,CASRSTGTANTGELFF
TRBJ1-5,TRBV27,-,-,TGTGCCAGCAGTTTCTCGGGCAAAAGGGGCAATCAGCCCCAGCATTTT,CASSFSGKRGNQPQHF
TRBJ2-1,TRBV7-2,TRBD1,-,TGTGCCAGCAGCCGTATCGGACAGGGTTTGTACAATGAGCAGTTCTTC,CASSRIGQGLYNEQFF
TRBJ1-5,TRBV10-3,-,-,TGTGCCATCAGTGGGGGGTGGGACGGCAATCAGCCCCAGCATTTT,CAISGGWDGNQPQHF
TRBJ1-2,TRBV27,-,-,TGTGCCAGCAGGCTTAACTCCCTAAATCTCTATGGCTACACCTTC,CASRLNSLNLYGYTF
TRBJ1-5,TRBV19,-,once,TGTGCCAGTAGTATAGGTGACGGGCTCTATAGCAATCAGCCCCAGCATTTT,CASSIGDGLYSNQPQHF
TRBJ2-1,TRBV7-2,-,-,TGTGCCAGCAGCTTAGTTGGAGGCGCAGAGGGGTTCTTC,CASSLVGGAEGFF
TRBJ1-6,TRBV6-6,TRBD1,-,TGTGCCAGCAGTTACGATTCAACAGGGGTCGGTTCACCCCTCCACTTT,CASSYDSTGVGSPLHF
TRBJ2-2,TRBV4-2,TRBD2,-,TGTGCCAGCAGCGGTCACAGCGGGGGCCGATCGAACACCGGGGAGCTGTTTTTT,CASSGHSGGRSNTGELFF
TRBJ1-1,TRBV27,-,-,TGTGCCAGCTGCCAGGGGAACATGAACACTGAAGCTTTCTTT,CASCQGNMNTEAFF
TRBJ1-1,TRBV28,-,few,TGTGCCAGCCGCCCTGGGGTGAACACTGAAGCTTTCTTT,CASRPGVNTEAFF
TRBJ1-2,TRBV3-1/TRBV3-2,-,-,TGTGCCAGCAGCCAAGAGGACGCGGGAAGGCGACCTTATGGCTACACCTTC,CASSQEDAGRRPYGYTF
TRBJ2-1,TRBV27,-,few,TGTGCCAGCAGCTTAAGCTCCTACAATGAGCAGTTCTTC,CASSLSSYNEQFF
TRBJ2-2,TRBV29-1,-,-,TGCAGCGCTAGGAGGGTTGAGGGGGAGCTGTTTTTT,CSARRVEGELFF
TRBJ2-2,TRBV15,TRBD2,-,TGTGCCACCAGCAGAGCGACTAGCGGGGGGGAGAACACCGGGGAGCTGTTTTTT,CATSRATSGGENTGELFF
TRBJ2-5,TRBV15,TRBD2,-,TGTGCCACCAGCAGAGGGCTAGCGGGGCTAGAGACCCAGTACTTC,CATSRGLAGLETQYF
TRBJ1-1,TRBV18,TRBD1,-,TGTGCCAGCTCACCTACCGGGACAGGACCAGCTTTCTTT,CASSPTGTGPAFF
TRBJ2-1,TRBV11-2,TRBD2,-,TGTGCCAGCAGCTTAGGGCGGGGGGGCCAGTTCTTC,CASSLGRGGQFF
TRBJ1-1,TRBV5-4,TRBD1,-,TGTGCCAGCAGCTGGGTAGACAGGGAATACACTGAAGCTTTCTTT,CASSWVDREYTEAFF
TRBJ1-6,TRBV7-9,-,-,TGTGCCAGCAGCGTAACTCAGGACGGTTCACCCCTCCACTTT,CASSVTQDGSPLHF
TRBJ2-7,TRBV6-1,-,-,TGTGCCAGCAGTGAACAGCTCTACGAGCAGTACTTC,CASSEQLYEQYF
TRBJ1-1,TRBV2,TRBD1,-,TGTGCCAGCATCCAGGACAGGGGGGGGATCGGCACTGAAGCTTTCTTT,CASIQDRGGIGTEAFF
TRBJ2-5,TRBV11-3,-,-,TGTGCCAGCACCCAGGTGGGGGGCGAGGAGACCCAGTACTTC,CASTQVGGEETQYF
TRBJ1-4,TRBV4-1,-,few,TGCGCCAGCAGCCAAGGTCCTCAGGGTGTTGAAAAACTGTTTTTT,CASSQGPQGVEKLFF
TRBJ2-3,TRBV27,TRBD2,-,TGTGCCAGCAGTTTCTCACTAGCGGGACTTGCTTATACGCAGTATTTT,CASSFSLAGLAYTQYF